This is a list of T cell receptor beta chains from one sample in a study of spatial heterogeneity in lung cancer. TCRdb re-derived calls from the 5' RACE reads in MiXCR, one entry per CDR3 protein. The data show approximately 52,000 distinct CDR3 sequences, with less than 8.5% seen just once and 2.9% held by the top ten. Sequenced here: PBMCs, sampled at surgery. All receptors come from a female donor with early-stage non-small cell lung cancer. CDR3s include the opening cysteine and the closing phenylalanine or tryptophan. Fields, in order: CDR3 length, D gene, V gene, clone size, J gene, CDR3 DNA, CDR3 protein. A D gene is named only where the DNA matches it firmly. The size field is filled for only some rows; it gives once, few, many or a size class.

16	NA	TRBV11-3	few	TRBJ2-2	TGTGCCAGCAGCTTAGAAAGTGGAGCAGGCACCGGGGAGCTGTTTTTT	CASSLESGAGTGELFF
15	TRBD1	TRBV7-2	many	TRBJ1-4	TGTGCCAGCAGCTTAGGGGCAGGGGGGACAGAAAAACTGTTTTTT	CASSLGAGGTEKLFF
14	TRBD2	TRBV20-1	many	TRBJ2-5	TGCAGTGCTTACACACGGACTAGCCCGGAGACCCAGTACTTC	CSAYTRTSPETQYF
13	NA	TRBV19	many	TRBJ1-1	TGTGCCAGTAGTATCAACGGGAACACTGAAGCTTTCTTT	CASSINGNTEAFF
15	TRBD1	TRBV4-3	many	TRBJ2-7	TGCGCCAGCAGCCAAGATGGGGGACAGGTTCGTGAGCAGTACTTC	CASSQDGGQVREQYF
14	NA	TRBV25-1	many	TRBJ1-2	TGTGCCAGCAGTGAATGGGCAGGGAACTATGGCTACACCTTC	CASSEWAGNYGYTF
14	NA	TRBV5-1	few	TRBJ2-3	TGCGCCAGCAGCTTCCGGGCCCGCACAGATACGCAGTATTTT	CASSFRARTDTQYF
16	TRBD1	TRBV5-1	many	TRBJ2-1	TGCGCCAGCAGCTTGGACCCGGGACAGCGAACCAATGAGCAGTTCTTC	CASSLDPGQRTNEQFF
13	TRBD1	TRBV4-2	many	TRBJ1-1	TGTGCCAGCAGCCCGGACAGGGATACTGAAGCTTTCTTT	CASSPDRDTEAFF
14	NA	TRBV19	NA	TRBJ1-5	TGTGCCGCCTCTCTCCGGGACGGGAATCAGCCCCAGCATTTT	CAASLRDGNQPQHF
14	NA	TRBV20-1	few	TRBJ2-5	TGCAGTGCTAGCGAGGGGCCCCCGCAAGAGACCCAGTACTTC	CSASEGPPQETQYF
16	TRBD2	TRBV9	many	TRBJ2-3	TGTGCCAGCAGCGTAATGTTTAGCGGGGGCACAGATACGCAGTATTTT	CASSVMFSGGTDTQYF
14	TRBD2	TRBV20-1	many	TRBJ2-7	TGCAGTGCTGATTCTAGCGGGGGGCGATACGAGCAGTACTTC	CSADSSGGRYEQYF
14	TRBD1	TRBV6-5	many	TRBJ1-5	TGTGCCAGCAGCCCACGGACAGGGAGGGGGCCCCAGCATTTT	CASSPRTGRGPQHF
13	NA	TRBV5-6	many	TRBJ1-3	TGTGCCACCTCGGAAGCGGGTATCAACACCATATATTTT	CATSEAGINTIYF
13	NA	TRBV3-1	few	TRBJ2-1	TGTGCCAGCAGCCTTGGACTATTGTATGAGCAGTTCTTC	CASSLGLLYEQFF
13	NA	TRBV29-1	many	TRBJ1-3	TGCAGCGTTTACAGCTCCTCTGGAAACACCATATATTTT	CSVYSSSGNTIYF
14	TRBD2	TRBV20-1	many	TRBJ2-5	TGCAGTGCAAAACTAGCGGGGATACAAGAGACCCAGTACTTC	CSAKLAGIQETQYF
14	NA	TRBV20-1	many	TRBJ2-3	TGCAGTGCTAGCTGGCGACAAGGGACAGATACGCAGTATTTT	CSASWRQGTDTQYF
16	NA	TRBV24-1	NA	TRBJ2-2	TGTGCCACCAGTGATTACCGCTACCCAGATCCCGGGGAGCTGTTTTTT	CATSDYRYPDPGELFF
11	NA	TRBV20-1	few	TRBJ2-3	TGCAGTGCTGGCCGGGGACCGACGCAGTATTTT	CSAGRGPTQYF
15	NA	TRBV7-2	few	TRBJ2-6	TGTGCCAGCAGCAGACCAGGAGCTGGGGCCAACGTCCTGACTTTC	CASSRPGAGANVLTF
14	NA	TRBV2	NA	TRBJ2-7	TGTGCCAGCAGTGAATCGGCGGGGCTTTACGAGCAGTACTTC	CASSESAGLYEQYF
19	TRBD2	TRBV4-1	few	TRBJ2-4	TGCGCCAGCAGCCAAGGGATGGACGTTGGACTAGTTGGGAGAAACATTCAGTACTTC	CASSQGMDVGLVGRNIQYF
13	NA	TRBV28	many	TRBJ1-6	TGTGCCAGCCAGGGCCAGCCTTTGGCACCCCTCCACTTT	CASQGQPLAPLHF
15	TRBD1	TRBV28	NA	TRBJ2-7	TGTGCCAGCAGTTTTGGGGGGACAGGGACCTACGAGCAGTACTTC	CASSFGGTGTYEQYF
15	TRBD1	TRBV6-1	NA	TRBJ1-6	TGTGCCAGCAGTAACTCGGGGACAGGGAGATCACCCCTCCACTTT	CASSNSGTGRSPLHF
13	NA	TRBV19	few	TRBJ1-1	TGTGCCAGTAGTCAAGGACAGAACACTGAAGCTTTCTTT	CASSQGQNTEAFF
14	NA	TRBV7-9	many	TRBJ2-5	TGTGCCAGCAGCCCCGGACTCGCGAGGGAGACCCAGTACTTC	CASSPGLARETQYF
14	NA	TRBV2	NA	TRBJ1-2	TGTGTCAGCAGTGAACAGGACAGCAATTTGGGCTACACCTTC	CVSSEQDSNLGYTF
16	NA	TRBV6-5	many	TRBJ2-4	TGTGCCAGCAGTTACTCGCGGCTATTAGCCAAAAACATTCAGTACTTC	CASSYSRLLAKNIQYF
15	NA	TRBV7-9	NA	TRBJ1-1	TGTGCCAGCAGCTTAGGGGACAATAGGAACACTGAAGCTTTCTTT	CASSLGDNRNTEAFF
13	NA	TRBV28	many	TRBJ2-3	TGTGCCAGCAAAGGGCCGTACCCGTATACGCAGTATTTT	CASKGPYPYTQYF
16	TRBD1	TRBV7-2	few	TRBJ2-2	TGTGCCAGCAGCAAAGACGGGACAGGGTACACCGGGGAGCTGTTTTTT	CASSKDGTGYTGELFF
18	NA	TRBV6-5	many	TRBJ2-6	TGTGCCAGCAGACAGACTCGGGGGAGAGTCGCTGGGGCCAACGTCCTGACTTTC	CASRQTRGRVAGANVLTF
13	NA	TRBV29-1	many	TRBJ1-1	TGCAGCGTTGGTCGTAGTTTGAACACTGAAGCTTTCTTT	CSVGRSLNTEAFF
16	TRBD2	TRBV11-3	NA	TRBJ2-3	TGTGCCAGCAGCAGAGGCCTGGGCGGGGGAGCAGATACGCAGTATTTT	CASSRGLGGGADTQYF
14	TRBD2	TRBV20-1	few	TRBJ2-2	TGCAGTGCTAGTTCTAGCGGGGGCCCCGGGGAGCTGTTTTTT	CSASSSGGPGELFF
16	TRBD1	TRBV9	many	TRBJ1-3	TGTGCCAGCAGCCCCAGGGGGGCAGAAGGACGAAACACCATATATTTT	CASSPRGAEGRNTIYF
12	NA	TRBV7-8	many	TRBJ1-6	TGTGCCAGCAGCCCCTCGCAGGCACCCCTCCACTTT	CASSPSQAPLHF
14	NA	TRBV9	NA	TRBJ2-5	TGTGCCAGCAGCCCAGGTAGGGGAGTGGAGACCCAGTACTTC	CASSPGRGVETQYF
17	NA	TRBV5-1	many	TRBJ2-2	TGCGCCAGCAGCTTGAAAAGGTCCAGGATTAACACCGGGGAGCTGTTTTTT	CASSLKRSRINTGELFF
13	NA	TRBV20-1	NA	TRBJ1-6	TGCAGTGCTAGAGTGGGCAGCAATTCACCCCTCCACTTT	CSARVGSNSPLHF
13	NA	TRBV5-1	many	TRBJ1-1	TGCGCCAGCAGCTTGGCCCTGAGCACTGAAGCTTTCTTT	CASSLALSTEAFF
12	NA	TRBV7-8	NA	TRBJ1-1	TGTGCCAGCAGCCTAGGACGCACTGAAGCTTTCTTT	CASSLGRTEAFF
17	TRBD2	TRBV20-1	NA	TRBJ2-3	TGCAGTGCTAGAACCCACTACCTAGCGGGGGACACAGATACGCAGTATTTT	CSARTHYLAGDTDTQYF
14	NA	TRBV18	many	TRBJ1-1	TGTGCCAGCTCACCACCCAGCGTGAACACTGAAGCTTTCTTT	CASSPPSVNTEAFF
15	NA	TRBV29-1	many	TRBJ2-6	TGCAGCGCTACACGTACAGGGTCTGGGGCCAACGTCCTGACTTTC	CSATRTGSGANVLTF
14	NA	TRBV28	medium-sized	TRBJ2-1	TGTGCCAGCAGTTTACCTACCAGGGGAAATGAGCAGTTCTTC	CASSLPTRGNEQFF
16	TRBD1	TRBV5-1	many	TRBJ1-1	TGCGCCAGCAGCTTGTTCCAGGGGGCCTTGAACACTGAAGCTTTCTTT	CASSLFQGALNTEAFF
14	NA	TRBV5-5	many	TRBJ1-1	TGTGCCAGCAGCTTTGAGGGAGAGGGCACTGAAGCTTTCTTT	CASSFEGEGTEAFF
13	NA	TRBV20-1	few	TRBJ1-5	TGCAGTGCTAGACAGGGCATAAATCAGCCCCAGCATTTT	CSARQGINQPQHF